The rows below give T cell receptor beta chains drawn from one sample of a study of T cells after yellow fever vaccination. MiXCR was run by TCRdb on the 5' RACE reads, yielding one entry per CDR3 protein. The table shows about 360,000 distinct CDR3 sequences, with roughly 6.1% occurring only once. The sequencing here drew on PBMCs, taken 5 days after the yellow fever booster vaccination. All receptors come from a man aged 25-45 years who received the YFV17D yellow fever vaccine. Each CDR3 is given with its conserved first and last residue. A D gene is named only where the DNA matches it firmly. A row's size may be missing; if present it is once, few, many or a size class.

-	TRBV21-1	few	TRBJ2-5	CASSKVAGWGETQYF	TGTGCCAGCAGCAAAGTTGCGGGGTGGGGAGAGACCCAGTACTTC
TRBD1	TRBV14	-	TRBJ2-2	CASKTGGYTGELFF	TGTGCCAGCAAGACAGGGGGCTACACCGGGGAGCTGTTTTTT
-	TRBV9	-	TRBJ2-5	CASSVGTTQETQYF	TGTGCCAGCAGCGTAGGGACCACCCAAGAGACCCAGTACTTC
TRBD1	TRBV27	few	TRBJ1-2	CASGRQGVYGYTF	TGTGCCAGCGGTAGACAGGGGGTGTATGGCTACACCTTC
TRBD1	TRBV7-9	few	TRBJ1-4	CASSLGPGQQLFF	TGTGCCAGCAGCTTAGGGCCGGGACAGCAACTGTTTTTT
-	TRBV20-1	-	TRBJ1-6	CSARVSSSSRDSPLHF	TGCAGTGCTAGAGTCAGCAGCTCTAGCCGGGATTCACCCCTCCACTTT
-	TRBV6-1	few	TRBJ2-4	CASSELGSGIQYF	TGTGCCAGCAGTGAGCTGGGGTCGGGCATTCAGTACTTC
-	TRBV21-1	many	TRBJ2-2	CASSKSTSGSNTGELFF	TGTGCCAGCAGCAAATCGACTAGCGGGAGTAACACCGGGGAGCTGTTTTTT
TRBD2	TRBV20-1	-	TRBJ2-1	CSATTSGKQNEQFF	TGCAGTGCTACGACTAGCGGGAAGCAAAATGAGCAGTTCTTC
TRBD1	TRBV2	many	TRBJ2-2	CASHRGQNTGELFF	TGTGCCAGCCACAGGGGGCAAAACACCGGGGAGCTGTTTTTT
-	TRBV20-1	-	TRBJ2-1	CSAQGGLAYNEQFF	TGCAGTGCTCAGGGGGGTTTAGCCTACAATGAGCAGTTCTTC
-	TRBV20-1	many	TRBJ2-1	CSAAPDRPYNEQFF	TGCAGTGCCGCCCCGGACAGACCCTACAATGAGCAGTTCTTC
-	TRBV5-1	few	TRBJ2-7	CASSFRGQYEQYF	TGCGCCAGCAGCTTCAGGGGCCAGTACGAGCAGTACTTC
-	TRBV5-1	many	TRBJ1-1	CASSLVGGVNTEAFF	TGCGCCAGCAGCTTGGTGGGTGGGGTGAACACTGAAGCTTTCTTT
TRBD2	TRBV9	few	TRBJ2-7	CASSVDPGGEQYF	TGTGCCAGCAGCGTAGATCCGGGGGGGGAGCAGTACTTC
TRBD2	TRBV5-1	-	TRBJ2-7	CASSLESDRGLAAPSYEQYF	TGCGCCAGCAGCTTGGAGTCGGACAGGGGACTAGCGGCCCCCTCCTACGAGCAGTACTTC
-	TRBV7-9	many	TRBJ2-5	CASTPGLLKETQYF	TGTGCCAGCACGCCGGGACTTCTCAAAGAGACCCAGTACTTC
TRBD2	TRBV12-3/TRBV12-4	many	TRBJ2-1	CASSRLAGMENEQFF	TGTGCCAGCAGCCGACTAGCGGGAATGGAAAATGAGCAGTTCTTC
TRBD1	TRBV5-5	-	TRBJ2-7	CASSWDRDLSYEQYF	TGTGCCAGCAGCTGGGACAGGGATTTATCCTACGAGCAGTACTTC
-	TRBV20-1	few	TRBJ2-2	CSASRQASTSGELFF	TGCAGTGCTAGCAGGCAGGCGTCGACGTCCGGGGAGCTGTTTTTT
TRBD1	TRBV14	-	TRBJ2-1	CASSPGTGLSYNEQFF	TGTGCCAGCAGCCCAGGGACAGGACTCTCCTACAATGAGCAGTTCTTC
-	TRBV20-1	many	TRBJ1-2	CSARATPNGYTF	TGCAGTGCTAGAGCGACCCCAAATGGCTACACCTTC
-	TRBV7-2	-	TRBJ2-2	CASSPFGPGELFF	TGTGCCAGCAGCCCCTTCGGGCCCGGGGAGCTGTTTTTT
-	TRBV6-1	-	TRBJ2-3	CASTQDPSFRDTQYF	TGTGCCAGCACCCAGGACCCAAGCTTCCGAGATACGCAGTATTTT
-	TRBV2	-	TRBJ1-1	CASSPDPGNTEAFF	TGTGCCAGCAGTCCCGACCCCGGGAACACTGAAGCTTTCTTT
-	TRBV7-2	many	TRBJ2-3	CASSLSGDTQYF	TGTGCCAGCAGCCTCTCCGGAGATACGCAGTATTTT
-	TRBV10-3	many	TRBJ2-3	CAISGTSTDTQYF	TGTGCCATCAGTGGTACTAGTACAGATACGCAGTATTTT